The rows below give T cell receptor beta chains drawn from one sample of a study of response to subunit inactivated influenza vaccine. MiXCR, applied by TCRdb to the RT-PCR reads, yields one record per CDR3 protein. Of about 530,000 distinct CDR3 sequences listed, about an eighth are singletons. This specimen was PBMCs from blood, taken roughly 45 days after vaccination. These receptors all stem from a man between 45 and 60 years old who received an inactivated influenza vaccine. Each CDR3 is given with its conserved first and last residue. The D gene is left open where the match is weak. Only part of the rows carry a size: once, few, many, or a class if the clone is expanded.

many	TRBV20-1	NA	TRBJ2-1	TGCAGTGCTAGTCGGGAGTGGGTAGAGTTCTTC	CSASREWVEFF
NA	TRBV30	TRBD2	TRBJ2-1	TGTGCCTGGAGTGTAGGGAGGGCCAATGAGCAGTTCTTC	CAWSVGRANEQFF
NA	TRBV30	NA	TRBJ1-5	TGTGCCTGGAGTGCGGGGATCAATCAGCCCCAGCATTTT	CAWSAGINQPQHF
few	TRBV20-1	NA	TRBJ2-1	TGCAGTGCTAGAATTATCGTTTTGGCCAATGAGCAGTTCTTC	CSARIIVLANEQFF
few	TRBV29-1	TRBD2	TRBJ2-1	TGCAGCGTTGAAGATAGCACTAGCGGGCCCTCAAGCTCCTACAATGAGCAGTTCTTC	CSVEDSTSGPSSSYNEQFF
few	TRBV29-1	TRBD1	TRBJ1-1	TGCAGCGTTGTGGGCACAGGGGGTGACACTGAAGCTTTCTTT	CSVVGTGGDTEAFF
few	TRBV20-1	TRBD2	TRBJ2-1	TGCAGTGCCACGGGACTAGCGGGATCGCTTGAGCAGTTCTTC	CSATGLAGSLEQFF
few	TRBV11-2	TRBD2	TRBJ2-5	TGTGCCAGCAGCTTCCGTCTAGCGGGAGTTCAAGAGACCCAGTACTTC	CASSFRLAGVQETQYF
few	TRBV7-8	NA	TRBJ1-4	TGTGCCAGCAGCTTAGCCGTACGGGGGGTAGGCGAAAAACTGTTTTTT	CASSLAVRGVGEKLFF
few	TRBV12-3/TRBV12-4	TRBD2	TRBJ2-5	TGTGCCAGCAAACTAGCGGGGGGATCAGTTGGAGAGACCCAGTACTTC	CASKLAGGSVGETQYF
NA	TRBV5-1	NA	TRBJ2-7	TGCGCCAGCAGCTTGGTATCTTACGGGAACGAGCAGTACTTC	CASSLVSYGNEQYF
many	TRBV9	NA	TRBJ1-1	TGTGCCAGCAGAAAAGGACGGTCTGAAGCTTTCTTT	CASRKGRSEAFF
NA	TRBV7-6	NA	TRBJ1-5	TGTGCCAGCAGCTTAGGGGCAGGTGGCCAGCCCCAGCATTTT	CASSLGAGGQPQHF
NA	TRBV25-1	NA	TRBJ2-2	TGTGCCAGCAGTGCCTTGCAAGGGGCCGGGGAGCTGTTTTTT	CASSALQGAGELFF
NA	TRBV5-5	NA	TRBJ2-1	TGTGCCAGCAGCTTGAACGCCCCCGGTGGAGATGAGCAGTTCTTC	CASSLNAPGGDEQFF
few	TRBV3-1	NA	TRBJ2-5	TGTGCCAGCAGCCAAGGTGCGGCGACCCAGTACTTC	CASSQGAATQYF
many	TRBV7-3	TRBD1	TRBJ2-3	TGTGCCAGCAGCTTAGGACAGGAGACGGATACGCAGTATTTT	CASSLGQETDTQYF
NA	TRBV5-1	TRBD2	TRBJ2-5	TGCGCCAGCAGCTTGGTTACTAGCGGGGCGACACAGGAGACCCAGTACTTC	CASSLVTSGATQETQYF
few	TRBV7-2	NA	TRBJ1-1	TGTGCCAGCAGCTTAGTACAGGGACCCTTATTGACTTTCTTT	CASSLVQGPLLTFF
NA	TRBV12-3/TRBV12-4	NA	TRBJ2-2	TGTGCCAGCAGTCAACAGGGTAACGGGGAGCTGTTTTTT	CASSQQGNGELFF
NA	TRBV7-2	NA	TRBJ1-4	TGTGCCAGCAGCTTAGCTATAGAGGCTGAAAAACTGTTTTTT	CASSLAIEAEKLFF
many	TRBV5-1	NA	TRBJ2-4	TGCGCCAGCAGCTTGGGGGAGGCCAAAAACATTCAGTACTTC	CASSLGEAKNIQYF
few	TRBV15	NA	TRBJ1-6	TGTGCCACCAGCAGAGCCCGGGACGGAAATTCACCCCTCCACTTT	CATSRARDGNSPLHF
NA	TRBV29-1	TRBD2	TRBJ2-1	TGCAGCGTTGAACCAGGACTAGGACACAATGAGCAGTTCTTC	CSVEPGLGHNEQFF
NA	TRBV5-1	TRBD2	TRBJ2-3	TGCGCCAGCAGCAGCGGGGGGCCCGATACGCAGTATTTT	CASSSGGPDTQYF
once	TRBV11-2	TRBD2	TRBJ2-1	TGTGCCAGCAGCTTAGAGCCTAGCGGCCCCCCGGGTAATGAGCAGTTCTTC	CASSLEPSGPPGNEQFF
NA	TRBV2	NA	TRBJ2-5	TGTGCCAGCAGTTTGCGGGGACGGACGGTGGAGACCCAGTACTTC	CASSLRGRTVETQYF
few	TRBV6-2/TRBV6-3	NA	TRBJ2-1	TGTGCCAGCAGTTACGGGGCTAGGACCTACAATGAGCAGTTCTTC	CASSYGARTYNEQFF
NA	TRBV15	NA	TRBJ2-3	TGTGCCACCAGCAGATCAGGGGGAGGTTCAGATACGCAGTATTTT	CATSRSGGGSDTQYF
few	TRBV10-3	TRBD1	TRBJ1-2	TGTGCCATCAGGGGGACAGGGGGCTCTGGCTACACCTTC	CAIRGTGGSGYTF
few	TRBV27	NA	TRBJ2-1	TGTGCCAGCAGTTGGCGGAGAGGGGACTACAATGAGCAGTTCTTC	CASSWRRGDYNEQFF
many	TRBV5-1	TRBD1	TRBJ2-5	TGCGCCAGCAGCTTGGGGACAGGGGGAGAGACCCAGTACTTC	CASSLGTGGETQYF
NA	TRBV12-3/TRBV12-4	TRBD2	TRBJ2-1	TGTGCCAGCAGTTCCCAAGCGGGATCTTACAATGAGCAGTTCTTC	CASSSQAGSYNEQFF
NA	TRBV7-9	NA	TRBJ1-2	TGTGCCAGCAGCCCCTATGGCTACACCTTC	CASSPYGYTF
NA	TRBV3-1	NA	TRBJ2-1	TGTGCCAGCAGCCAAGCGGGGCAGGTCAATGAGCAGTTCTTC	CASSQAGQVNEQFF
NA	TRBV5-1	TRBD2	TRBJ2-2	TGCGCCAGCAGCCATCCCGGGACTAGCGGGTCCACCGGGGAGCTGTTTTTT	CASSHPGTSGSTGELFF
many	TRBV6-5	NA	TRBJ2-7	TGTGCCAGCAGTTACCTTCAGGGGACCTACGAGCAGTACTTC	CASSYLQGTYEQYF
NA	TRBV20-1	NA	TRBJ1-2	TGCAGTGCTAGTACCCAATGGGATGGCTACACCTTC	CSASTQWDGYTF
NA	TRBV5-1	NA	TRBJ2-1	TGCGCCAGCAGCTTAGACCGTTTTGAGCAGTTCTTC	CASSLDRFEQFF
NA	TRBV20-1	TRBD1	TRBJ1-3	TGCAGTGCTAGAGCTCAGGACAGGGAAATAACTGGAAACACCATATATTTT	CSARAQDREITGNTIYF
NA	TRBV10-3	TRBD2	TRBJ2-3	TGTGCCATCAGCGTTAGCGGGGGAGTCACAGATACGCAGTATTTT	CAISVSGGVTDTQYF
NA	TRBV6-2/TRBV6-3	NA	TRBJ2-1	TGTGCCAGCAGTTACTCTTTAGGGGGGAGCTCCTACAATGAGCAGTTCTTC	CASSYSLGGSSYNEQFF
many	TRBV6-2/TRBV6-3	NA	TRBJ2-1	TGTGCCAGCAGGCAGGGACGTATCAATGAGCAGTTCTTC	CASRQGRINEQFF
many	TRBV27	NA	TRBJ2-1	TGTGCCAGCAGTCTTAAGACAGGCAGGTCCGTGGGAGAGCAGTTCTTC	CASSLKTGRSVGEQFF
few	TRBV4-3	NA	TRBJ2-3	TGCGCCAGCAGCCAAGATTTAGTAGGGGGTAGCTCGACAGATACGCAGTATTTT	CASSQDLVGGSSTDTQYF
few	TRBV24-1	NA	TRBJ2-7	TGTGCCACCTCGGGGGGCAGGGGGCCCACCTACGAGCAGTACTTC	CATSGGRGPTYEQYF
NA	TRBV12-3/TRBV12-4	NA	TRBJ2-5	TGTGCCAGCAGTTTCTGGCGGGAGACCCAGTACTTC	CASSFWRETQYF
few	TRBV6-1	NA	TRBJ2-7	TGTGCCAGCAGTGAAGCGGCACACGAGCAGTACTTC	CASSEAAHEQYF
NA	TRBV20-1	NA	TRBJ2-7	TGCAGTGCTAGAGGATGGGCGAGGACTTCCTACGAGCAGTACTTC	CSARGWARTSYEQYF
few	TRBV12-3/TRBV12-4	NA	TRBJ2-7	TGTGCCAGCAGTTCAGAGGTTGGTAGCGCGAGAGAAGCCTACGAGCAGTACTTC	CASSSEVGSAREAYEQYF
NA	TRBV7-2	NA	TRBJ2-7	TGTGCCAGCAGCTTCAAGGCGGGGACCTACGAGCAGTACTTC	CASSFKAGTYEQYF
many	TRBV29-1	NA	TRBJ2-1	TGCAGCGCCCCCAGTCGCCGGGACGACCCACATGAGCAGTTCTTC	CSAPSRRDDPHEQFF
NA	TRBV6-5	NA	TRBJ2-7	TGTGCCAGCAGTAATCGACAGGGAGGGCACGAGCAGTACTTC	CASSNRQGGHEQYF
NA	TRBV6-5	TRBD2	TRBJ2-7	TGTGCCAGCACCTACGGGGGGGAGCAGTACTTC	CASTYGGEQYF
NA	TRBV20-1	TRBD2	TRBJ2-5	TGCAGTGCTAGGCCGGGAGGCGGGGGTCTCAGGGAGACCCAGTACTTC	CSARPGGGGLRETQYF
NA	TRBV3-1	TRBD2	TRBJ2-7	TGTGCCAGCAGCCAAGACCCTAGCGGAACGGACGAGCAGTACTTC	CASSQDPSGTDEQYF
many	TRBV7-2	NA	TRBJ2-1	TGTGCCAGCAGCACGAAGAAGGATCCCTCAGGGTACAATGAGCAGTTCTTC	CASSTKKDPSGYNEQFF
NA	TRBV20-1	NA	TRBJ1-5	TGCAGTGCTCAACCGGGGGGCGGGCAGCCCCAGCATTTT	CSAQPGGGQPQHF